These T cell receptor beta chains were read from a single sample in a study of beta chain features in type 1 diabetes. Sequencing used immunoSEQ multiplex PCR; TCRdb keeps in-frame clones, though not all of them. The sample consists of about 250,000 clones, approximately 10% of them appearing once. What was sequenced was naive CD4+ T cells from blood. These receptors were obtained from a man aged 25-45 years with type 1 diabetes. The CDR3 runs from the conserved cysteine through the conserved F or W. The D gene is left open where the match is weak. Not every row has a clone size; where given, it reads once, few, many or a size class.

J gene,V gene,D gene,clone size,CDR3 DNA,CDR3 protein
TRBJ2-7,TRBV19,TRBD2,few,TGTGCCAGTACCCTTTCCGGGAGCGGGACGTACGAGCAGTACTTC,CASTLSGSGTYEQYF
TRBJ1-5,TRBV7-8,.,.,TGTGCCAGCAGCGTAGGAACGCGCCAGCCCCAGCATTTT,CASSVGTRQPQHF
TRBJ2-3,TRBV7-9,.,few,TGTGCCAGCAGCTCCCCGGGGGCAGATACGCAGTATTTT,CASSSPGADTQYF
TRBJ1-6,TRBV6-5,.,.,TGTGCCAGCAGTTACTCGGGGGCGGACCTACCCCTCCACTTT,CASSYSGADLPLHF
TRBJ2-5,TRBV4-3,.,.,TGCGCCAGCAGCCAGGACTGGGGGCGGGAGACCCAGTACTTC,CASSQDWGRETQYF
TRBJ2-6,TRBV4-3,.,few,TGCGCCAGCAGCAAAGATTACTCTGGGGCCAACGTCCTGACTTTC,CASSKDYSGANVLTF
TRBJ2-1,TRBV2,TRBD2,few,TGTGCCAGCAGTACCGGGACTACTAAGTACAATGAGCAGTTCTTC,CASSTGTTKYNEQFF
TRBJ2-3,TRBV28,TRBD1,.,TGTGCCAGCAGTTCACAGGGGGCGGGCACAGATACGCAGTATTTT,CASSSQGAGTDTQYF
TRBJ1-1,TRBV28,.,few,TGTGCCACCAGGGACACGAGCCTGAACACTGAAGCTTTCTTT,CATRDTSLNTEAFF
TRBJ2-3,TRBV9,TRBD2,few,TGTGCCAGCAGCGTAGACGACGGACTAGCGGGGTATTTGGATTTT,CASSVDDGLAGYLDF
TRBJ1-6,TRBV2,.,few,TGTGCCAGCAGTGATAGAACAGGGTCGTGGAGCAATAATTCACCCCTCCACTTT,CASSDRTGSWSNNSPLHF
TRBJ1-1,TRBV7-9,TRBD1,.,TGTGCCAGCAGCCTATCTGGACAGGAGGACACTGAAGCTTTCTTT,CASSLSGQEDTEAFF
TRBJ2-5,TRBV18,.,few,TGTGCCAGCTCACCGGGACACCTAGAGACCCAGTACTTC,CASSPGHLETQYF
TRBJ1-4,TRBV30,.,few,TGTGCCTGGAGTGTAAGCAGGCAACTGTTTTTT,CAWSVSRQLFF
TRBJ2-5,TRBV5-1,TRBD1,.,TGCGCCAGCAGCTTGGACAGGGGTGAGACCCAGTACTTC,CASSLDRGETQYF
TRBJ1-2,TRBV15,.,.,TGTGCCACCAGCAGAGGGGTTCCGCGGCATGGCTACACCTTC,CATSRGVPRHGYTF
TRBJ2-3,TRBV30,TRBD1,.,TGTGCCTGGATATATGGACAGGGGCCACGAGATACGCAGTATTTT,CAWIYGQGPRDTQYF
TRBJ2-1,TRBV9,.,few,TGTGCCAGCAGAGGGGGGGGACCCTACAATGAGCAGTTCTTC,CASRGGGPYNEQFF
TRBJ2-3,TRBV18,.,few,TGTGCCAGCTCACGGACGGGGTTTAGGACAGATACGCAGTATTTT,CASSRTGFRTDTQYF
TRBJ1-5,TRBV19,TRBD1,few,TGTGCCAGTAGGACCGGGACAGGGAATCAGCCCCAGCATTTT,CASRTGTGNQPQHF
TRBJ1-2,TRBV4-2,TRBD1,.,TGTGCCAGCAGCCAAGTAGGGACAGGCCAATTTGGCTACACCTTC,CASSQVGTGQFGYTF
TRBJ2-5,TRBV9,TRBD2,few,TGTGCCAGCAGCGTAGGACTAGCGGGGGAGACCCAGTACTTC,CASSVGLAGETQYF
TRBJ2-3,TRBV9,.,.,TGTGCCAGCAGCGCAACAGGCCCGAGTACGCAGTATTTT,CASSATGPSTQYF
TRBJ2-1,TRBV5-5,TRBD2,.,TGTGCCAGCAGCTTGACAGCGGGGGGCCGGAATGAGCAGTTCTTC,CASSLTAGGRNEQFF
TRBJ2-5,TRBV19,TRBD2,few,TGTGCCAGTAGTCCGGGGACTAGCGGGGGCGTTTACCAGTACTTC,CASSPGTSGGVYQYF
TRBJ1-2,TRBV25-1,.,.,TGTGCCAGCAGTGAATCTGGGACACCCCTCGGCTACACCTTC,CASSESGTPLGYTF
TRBJ2-6,TRBV5-1,.,once,TGCGCCAGCAGCGACACAGCTTCTGGGGCCAACGTCCTGACTTTC,CASSDTASGANVLTF
TRBJ1-2,TRBV28,.,few,TGTGCCAGCAGTTTAAGGGGAGGTACCTATGGCTACACCTTC,CASSLRGGTYGYTF
TRBJ1-5,TRBV5-4,.,.,TGTGCCAGCACCCTTGCCTCAGGGCCTCATTATAGCAATCAGCCCCAGCATTTT,CASTLASGPHYSNQPQHF
TRBJ1-2,TRBV6-5,.,few,TGTGCCAGCAGTTACGGGGGGATCTATGGCTACACCTTC,CASSYGGIYGYTF
TRBJ2-2,TRBV18,.,.,TGTGCCAGCTCACCACGGGGGCTGATGGACGGGGAGCTGTTTTTT,CASSPRGLMDGELFF
TRBJ2-5,TRBV30,TRBD2,few,TGTGCCTGGCGAACCGTGGGACTAGCGATAGAGACCCAGTACTTC,CAWRTVGLAIETQYF
TRBJ2-1,TRBV7-6,.,few,TGTGCCAGCAGCTTAGATGCGGGTTTCTACAATGAGCAGTTCTTC,CASSLDAGFYNEQFF
TRBJ2-2,TRBV21-1,.,few,TGTGCCAGCAGCAAATTTAGTCGAGGGGAGGACACCGGGGAGCTGTTTTTT,CASSKFSRGEDTGELFF
TRBJ2-4,TRBV5-1,TRBD2,.,TGCGCCAGCAGCTTGGAGCGGGGGGGCGGAAACATTCAGTACTTC,CASSLERGGGNIQYF
TRBJ1-2,TRBV27,.,few,TGTGCCAGCAGTACCCAATGGGGAGGGCAGAATGGCTACACCTTC,CASSTQWGGQNGYTF
TRBJ1-5,TRBV7-9,.,.,TGTGCCAGCAGCTTCGGCAATCAGCCCCAGCATTTT,CASSFGNQPQHF
TRBJ2-3,TRBV11-2,TRBD1,few,TGTGCCAGCAGCTTAGGGACAGGAACAGATACGCAGTATTTT,CASSLGTGTDTQYF
TRBJ1-2,TRBV27,.,.,TGTGCCAGCAGTTTCCTCGCAGCCTCCCCGGGGTATGGCTACACCTTC,CASSFLAASPGYGYTF
TRBJ2-1,TRBV19,.,.,TGTGCCAGTAGTGACGGGACAAGGAGGTATAATGAGCAGTTCTTC,CASSDGTRRYNEQFF
TRBJ2-7,TRBV4-3,.,few,TGCGCCAGCAGCCAAGATCCCCAGTCCTACGAGCAGTACTTC,CASSQDPQSYEQYF
TRBJ2-1,TRBV9,.,few,TGTGCCAGCAGCGTAGCTACGGGAGTATCCTACAATGAGCAGTTCTTC,CASSVATGVSYNEQFF
TRBJ2-1,TRBV6-1,TRBD2,.,TGTGCCAGCAGTTCCGGACTAGCGGAATACAATGAGCAGTTCTTC,CASSSGLAEYNEQFF
TRBJ2-1,TRBV5-1,.,few,TGCGCCAGCAGCTTTCAGGACAGTGAACATGAGCAGTTCTTC,CASSFQDSEHEQFF
TRBJ1-1,TRBV18,.,.,TGTGCCAGCTCACCATCCGACACTTCGAACACTGAAGCTTTCTTT,CASSPSDTSNTEAFF
TRBJ1-2,TRBV21-1,.,.,TGTGCCAGCAGCAAAGGGATAGGGGCGTTGAACTATGGCTACACCTTC,CASSKGIGALNYGYTF
TRBJ2-3,TRBV23-1,.,few,TGCGCCAGCCACCCCGGGGATACGCAGTATTTT,CASHPGDTQYF